These 25 T cell receptor beta chains were sequenced from one sample in a study of cytomegalovirus exposure and HLA in healthy donors. The PCR was carried out with 60 Vbeta primers and 13 Jbeta primers. Clones were read by immunoSEQ multiplex PCR, and TCRdb kept only the in-frame ones, dropping some. This sample has 20,000 to 30,000 clones, with about four fifths found just once. Sequencing input: PBMCs. Every receptor here comes from a male donor in good health and CMV-seronegative.

The rearrangement links TRBV4-1 to TRBJ2-3; D ambiguous. Germline lookup yields CDR1 MGHRA and CDR2 YSYEKL. V was clipped by 1 base and J by 2 bases, with 10 bases between them. This CDR3 contains 15 residues. In DNA form, the CDR3 reads TGCGCCAGCAGCCAAGGCGGCCTCGTCACAGATACGCAGTATTTT. It codes for CASSQGGLVTDTQYF.

The chain joins TRBV19 to TRBJ1-5; the match to TRBD1 covers 9 bases. CDR1 and CDR2 from the germline V gene are LNHDA and SQIVND (reference sequence). V gave up 0 bases and J gave up 5 bases; unmatched junction bases: 8. The CDR3 has 17 amino acids. CDR3 in DNA: TGTGCCAGTAGTATAGACGTTCCGGGACAGGGTTATCAGCCCCAGCATTTT. This codes for CASSIDVPGQGYQPQHF.

The chain combines TRBV4-3 with TRBJ1-1; tentative D call: TRBD1 (5 bases). V shed 1 base and J shed 5 bases, with 17 bases lying between them. The germline CDR1 and CDR2 sequences are LGHNA and YSLEER. CDR3 size: 16 residues. The CDR3: CASSQGRGRVWTEAFF. CDR3 DNA sequence: TGCGCCAGCAGCCAAGGAAGGGGTAGGGTGTGGACTGAAGCTTTCTTT.

The chain carries TRBV5-1 and TRBJ2-3; tentatively, D is TRBD2 (6 bases). V was shortened by 1 base and J by 4 bases, with 10 bases between the two germline ends. Germline CDR1 and CDR2: SGHRS and YFSETQ. CDR3 length equals 14 residues. CDR3 sequence (DNA): TGCGCCAGCAGCTTGTCGTGGGGGGCAGATACGCAGTATTTT. This gives the protein CASSLSWGADTQYF.

The V gene is TRBV4-3, the J gene TRBJ2-7, with 7 nucleotides matching TRBD1. Germline V gene data show CDR1 as LGHNA and CDR2 as YSLEER. This CDR3 has 15 amino acids. V trimming: 3 bases; J trimming: 3 bases; junction bases outside the gene matches: 8. CDR3 coding DNA: TGCGCCAGCAGCCAGAACCCTACAGGGGTCTACGAGCAGTACTTC. Amino acid sequence: CASSQNPTGVYEQYF.

This clone was counted only a few times. The chain links TRBV4-3 to TRBJ2-3; 10 nucleotides line up with TRBD1. With V trimmed by 0 bases and J by 2 bases, 2 bases remained unmatched. The germline CDR1 and CDR2 sequences are LGHNA and YSLEER. The CDR3 contains 16 residues. CDR3 loop: CASSQEGTGDTDTQYF. The CDR3 DNA is TGCGCCAGCAGCCAAGAAGGGACAGGGGACACAGATACGCAGTATTTT.

The V and J genes are TRBV6-4 and TRBJ2-6; 7 positions match TRBD2. CDR1 and CDR2 from the germline V gene are MRHNA and SNTAGT. CDR3 length: 17 amino acids. J lost 0 bases, V lost 5 bases, and 7 bases had no gene match. In DNA, the CDR3 is TGTGCCAGCAGTCTAAGCGGGGAAAGCTCTGGGGCCAACGTCCTGACTTTC. Translating gives CASSLSGESSGANVLTF.

The V call is TRBV4-2, the J call TRBJ1-3; the D is unclear. The CDR3 covers 17 residues. CDR1 and CDR2 (germline): LGHNA, YNFKEQ. V lost 0 bases and J 0 bases, leaving 12 bases between the germline ends. The CDR3 loop is CASSQDLRPDSGNTIYF. The CDR3 DNA sequence: TGTGCCAGCAGCCAAGATTTGCGGCCCGACTCTGGAAACACCATATATTTT.

The J gene is TRBJ2-1, the V gene TRBV7-2; 11 bases agree with TRBD2. V shed 0 bases, J shed 7 bases, and the junction held 8 bases outside the gene matches. The germline V gene has CDR1 SGHTA and CDR2 FQGNSA. This CDR3 spans 17 amino acids. The chain's CDR3 is CASSLASGGAWGNEQFF. The CDR3 DNA follows: TGTGCCAGCAGCTTAGCTAGCGGGGGGGCATGGGGGAATGAGCAGTTCTTC.

The chain links TRBV19 to TRBJ2-3; 9 bases line up with TRBD1. Germline trimming cut 6 bases from V and 3 bases from J; bases unmatched to any gene: 13. The CDR3 extends over 17 amino acids. Germline lookup yields CDR1 LNHDA and CDR2 SQIVND (reference sequence). The CDR3 region is CASSRNSGTGSTDTQYF. The CDR3 DNA follows: TGTGCCAGTAGCCGAAATTCCGGGACAGGGAGTACAGATACGCAGTATTTT.

The chain employs TRBV7-8 and TRBJ1-3; the D gene is possibly TRBD1 (6 bases). This CDR3 is 13 amino acids long. Germline lookup yields CDR1 SGHVS and CDR2 FQNEAQ. The ends were cut back, 5 bases at V and 7 bases at J, with 12 bases in the middle. CDR3 protein: CASSAFQGNTIYF. The CDR3 DNA reads as TGTGCCAGCAGCGCCTTTCAGGGGAACACCATATATTTT.

The chain carries TRBV4-1 and TRBJ2-7; TRBD2 matches 7 bases. V dropped 1 base and J dropped 5; count of bases not matched to a gene: 14. There are 17 residues in the CDR3. Germline CDR1 reads MGHRA; CDR2 reads YSYEKL. DNA of the CDR3: TGCGCCAGCAGCCAAGCGTGGGCTAGCGGTGGAAGCAACGAGCAGTACTTC. Translation gives CASSQAWASGGSNEQYF.

V usage is TRBV10-1 and J usage is TRBJ2-7; TRBD1 aligns across 10 bases. Unmatched junction bases numbered 1, after V lost 2 bases and J lost 0 bases. Germline CDR1 WNHNN, CDR2 SYGVQD (reference sequence). The CDR3 runs 15 residues. The CDR3 nucleotides read TGCGCCAGCAGTGAGAGGACAGGGGGCTCCTACGAGCAGTACTTC. It is translated as CASSERTGGSYEQYF.

The rearrangement joins TRBV7-3 to TRBJ2-2, with D possibly matching TRBD2 (5 bases). The CDR3 contains 16 residues. Trimming stripped 4 bases from V and 0 bases from J, with 12 bases between. Germline-derived CDR1 and CDR2 are SGHTA and FQGTGA. CDR3 nucleotide sequence: TGTGCCAGCAGCTCAGGACGGGATTCGAACACCGGGGAGCTGTTTTTT. Protein: CASSSGRDSNTGELFF. Variable domain in full (rest from reference TRBV7-3 and TRBJ2-2): GAGVSQTPSNKVTEKGKYVELRCDPISGHTALYWYRQSLGQGPEFLIYFQGTGAADDSGLPNDRFFAVRPEGSVSTLKIQRTERGDSAVYLCASSSGRDSNTGELFFGEGSRLTVL.

The chain combines TRBV7-2 with TRBJ2-2; no definite D call. V was trimmed by 7 bases and J by 3 bases, leaving 6 bases between them. Germline V CDR1 and CDR2: SGHTA, FQGNSA. The length of the CDR3 is 12 residues. CDR3 loop: CASNTHTGELFF. DNA for the CDR3: TGTGCCAGCAACACACACACCGGGGAGCTGTTTTTT.

The V gene is TRBV10-2, the J gene TRBJ1-6; D unresolved. The CDR3 covers 13 residues. The V gene lost 5 bases and the J gene lost 6 bases, with 8 bases spanning the gap. CDR1 is WSHSY, CDR2 SAAADI, per germline. This CDR3 is CASSSEINSPLHF. CDR3 bases: TGCGCCAGCAGTTCCGAGATTAATTCACCCCTCCACTTT.

The gene calls are TRBV2 and TRBJ2-1; 10 bases map to TRBD2. Germline values: CDR1 SNHLY, CDR2 FYNNEI. V trimming: 9 bases; J trimming: 6 bases; junction bases outside the gene matches: 8. This CDR3 spans 14 amino acids. This CDR3 is CASPSGSGLNEQFF. Written as DNA, the CDR3 is TGTGCCAGTCCTAGCGGGAGTGGCCTCAATGAGCAGTTCTTC.

V usage is TRBV7-3 and J usage is TRBJ2-1; perhaps TRBD2 as D (6 bases). The V end lost 2 bases, the J end lost 4 bases, and 15 bases lay between the germline ends. In germline, CDR1 is SGHTA, CDR2 FQGTGA. The CDR3 contains 16 residues. The CDR3 bases are TGTGCCAGCAGCTTAGGAGGGGATACTAGATACAATGAGCAGTTCTTC. It encodes CASSLGGDTRYNEQFF.

J is TRBJ2-2 and V is TRBV19, with D possibly being TRBD2 (6 bases). Germline assignment: CDR1 LNHDA and CDR2 SQIVND (reference sequence). There are 15 residues in the CDR3. V dropped 1 base and J dropped 5 bases, with 11 bases sitting between them. The CDR3 DNA reads TGTGCCAGTAGTATAGTAGCGGAGGGGACCGGGGAGCTGTTTTTT. Translating it yields CASSIVAEGTGELFF.

The rearrangement uses TRBV28 and TRBJ2-7; 7 positions match TRBD2. Germline V gene lookup returns CDR1 MDHEN and CDR2 SYDVKM. This CDR3 is built from 14 residues. V lost 4 bases to trimming and J lost 3 bases; unmatched junction nucleotides: 6. CDR3 coding DNA: TGTGCCAGCAGTTCTGTGGGAGGGAGCTACGAGCAGTACTTC. Translated, it gives CASSSVGGSYEQYF.

V and J are TRBV19 and TRBJ1-1, with D uncertain. V gave up 0 bases and J gave up 0 bases, with 11 bases separating them. Looked up from germline, CDR1 is LNHDA and CDR2 is SQIVND (reference sequence). The CDR3 sequence is 16 residues long. The CDR3 protein is CASSIDWAAMNTEAFF. The CDR3 bases are TGTGCCAGTAGTATAGATTGGGCCGCTATGAACACTGAAGCTTTCTTT.

This chain uses TRBV7-9 with TRBJ2-7; D is undetermined. CDR3 length equals 12 residues. V lost 5 bases to trimming and J lost 5 bases, with 10 bases between them. Germline V gives CDR1 SEHNR, CDR2 FQNEAQ (reference sequence). CDR3 region: CASSPLRHEQYF. As DNA, the CDR3 is TGTGCCAGCAGCCCACTACGTCACGAGCAGTACTTC.

This clone came up once. This chain uses TRBV5-1 with TRBJ2-1; D is perhaps TRBD1 (6 bases). The V gene's germline CDR1 is SGHRS and CDR2 YFSETQ. Deletions cut 0 bases from V and 5 bases from J, with 12 bases between. The CDR3 runs 15 residues. This CDR3 reads CASSLEGQSNNEQFF. In DNA form, the CDR3 reads TGCGCCAGCAGCTTGGAAGGACAGAGTAACAATGAGCAGTTCTTC.

This clone has just one count. The rearrangement joins TRBV6-5 to TRBJ2-5; TRBD2 agrees at 9 bases. Germline CDR1 reads MNHEY; CDR2 reads SVGAGI. This CDR3 is 13 amino acids long. Trimming at V came to 6 bases and at J to 4 bases, leaving 3 bases not matched to a gene. The DNA for the CDR3 is TGTGCCAGCAGCCTAGCGGGAATAGAGACCCAGTACTTC. It codes for CASSLAGIETQYF.

This clone was picked up a small number of times. This chain uses TRBV10-3 with TRBJ2-5, with D perhaps TRBD1 (5 bases). Matching the DNA end better, TRBJ2-7 makes the J call doubtful. Looked up from germline, CDR1 is ENHRY and CDR2 is SYGVKD. This CDR3 has 15 amino acids. DNA for the CDR3: TGTGCCATCAGTTCCGGACAATCGGCTCTGTACGAGCAGTACTTC. Amino acids: CAISSGQSALYEQYF.